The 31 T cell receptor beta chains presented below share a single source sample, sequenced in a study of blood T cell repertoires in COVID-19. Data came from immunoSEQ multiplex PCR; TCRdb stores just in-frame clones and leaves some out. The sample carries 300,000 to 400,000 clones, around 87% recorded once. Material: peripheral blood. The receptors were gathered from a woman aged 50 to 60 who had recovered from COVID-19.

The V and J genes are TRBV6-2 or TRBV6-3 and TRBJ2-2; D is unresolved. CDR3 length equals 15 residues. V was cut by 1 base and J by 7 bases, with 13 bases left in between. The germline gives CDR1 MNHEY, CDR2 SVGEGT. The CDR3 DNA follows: TGTGCCAGCAGTTACTTAGCCGAAGATGGCGGGGAGCTGTTTTTT. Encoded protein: CASSYLAEDGGELFF.

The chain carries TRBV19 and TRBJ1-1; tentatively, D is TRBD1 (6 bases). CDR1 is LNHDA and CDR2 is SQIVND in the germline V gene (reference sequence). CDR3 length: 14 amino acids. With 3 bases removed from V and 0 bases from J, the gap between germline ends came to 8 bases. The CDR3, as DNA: TGTGCCAGTAGTATGGACAGATTGAACACTGAAGCTTTCTTT. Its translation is CASSMDRLNTEAFF.

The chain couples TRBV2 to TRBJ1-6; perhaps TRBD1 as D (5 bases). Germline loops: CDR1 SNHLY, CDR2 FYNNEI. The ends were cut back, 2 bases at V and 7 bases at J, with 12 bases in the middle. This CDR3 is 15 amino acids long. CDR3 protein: CASSERGRANSPLHF. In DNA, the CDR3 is TGTGCCAGCAGTGAACGTGGCAGGGCGAATTCACCCCTCCACTTT.

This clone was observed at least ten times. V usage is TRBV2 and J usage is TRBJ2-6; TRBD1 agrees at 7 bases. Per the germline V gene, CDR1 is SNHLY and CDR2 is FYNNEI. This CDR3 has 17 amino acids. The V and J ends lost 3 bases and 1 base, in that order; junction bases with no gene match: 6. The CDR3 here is CASSDAGGMSGANVLTF. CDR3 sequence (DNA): TGTGCCAGCAGTGATGCAGGGGGTATGTCTGGGGCCAACGTCCTGACTTTC.

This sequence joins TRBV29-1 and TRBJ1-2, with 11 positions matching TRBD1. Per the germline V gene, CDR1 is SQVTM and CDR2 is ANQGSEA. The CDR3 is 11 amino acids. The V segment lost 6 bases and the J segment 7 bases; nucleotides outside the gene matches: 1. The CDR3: CSVGQGAGYTF. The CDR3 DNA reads TGCAGCGTCGGACAGGGGGCTGGCTACACCTTC.

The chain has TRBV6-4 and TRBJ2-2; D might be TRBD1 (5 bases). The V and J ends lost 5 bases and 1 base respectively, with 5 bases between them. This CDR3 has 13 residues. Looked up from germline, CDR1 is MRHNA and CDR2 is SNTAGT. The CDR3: CASSRGNTGELFF. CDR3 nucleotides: TGTGCCAGCAGTAGGGGGAACACCGGGGAGCTGTTTTTT.

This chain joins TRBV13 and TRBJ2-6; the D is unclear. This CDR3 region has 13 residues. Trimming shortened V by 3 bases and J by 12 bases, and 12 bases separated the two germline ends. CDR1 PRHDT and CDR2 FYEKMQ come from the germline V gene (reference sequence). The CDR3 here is CASSFSPSGVLTF. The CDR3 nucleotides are TGTGCCAGCAGCTTCTCCCCCTCGGGCGTCCTGACTTTC.

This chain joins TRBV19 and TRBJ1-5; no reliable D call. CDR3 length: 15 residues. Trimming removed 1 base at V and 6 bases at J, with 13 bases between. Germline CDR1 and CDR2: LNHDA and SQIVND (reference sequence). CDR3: CASSIVAGFGQPQHF. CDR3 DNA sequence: TGTGCCAGTAGTATAGTAGCGGGGTTTGGTCAGCCCCAGCATTTT.

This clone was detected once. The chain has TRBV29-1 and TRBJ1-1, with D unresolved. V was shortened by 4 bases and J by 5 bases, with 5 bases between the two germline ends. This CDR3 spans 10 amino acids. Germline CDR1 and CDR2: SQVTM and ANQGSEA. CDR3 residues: CSVVGTEAFF. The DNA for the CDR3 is TGCAGCGTTGTCGGGACTGAAGCTTTCTTT. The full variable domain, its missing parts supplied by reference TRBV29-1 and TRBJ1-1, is SAVISQKPSRDICQRGTSLTIQCQVDSQVTMMFWYRQQPGQSLTLIATANQGSEATYESGFVIDKFPISRPNLTFSTLTVSNMSPEDSSIYLCSVVGTEAFFGQGTRLTVV.

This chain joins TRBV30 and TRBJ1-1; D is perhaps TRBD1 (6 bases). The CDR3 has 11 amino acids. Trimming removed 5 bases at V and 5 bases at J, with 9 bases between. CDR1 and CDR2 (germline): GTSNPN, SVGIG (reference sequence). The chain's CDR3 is CAWGQRTEAFF. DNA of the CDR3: TGTGCCTGGGGACAGAGGACTGAAGCTTTCTTT.

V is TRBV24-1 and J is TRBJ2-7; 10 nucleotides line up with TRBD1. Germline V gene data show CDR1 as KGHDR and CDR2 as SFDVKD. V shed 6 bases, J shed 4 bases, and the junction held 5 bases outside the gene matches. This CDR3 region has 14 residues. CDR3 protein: CATSRGQGVYEQYF. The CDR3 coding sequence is TGTGCCACCAGTCGAGGACAGGGGGTTTACGAGCAGTACTTC.

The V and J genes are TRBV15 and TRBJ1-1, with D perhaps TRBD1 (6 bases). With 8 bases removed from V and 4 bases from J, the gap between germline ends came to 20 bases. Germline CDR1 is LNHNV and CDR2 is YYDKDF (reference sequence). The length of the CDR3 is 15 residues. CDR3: CATAGAGDGSTEAFF. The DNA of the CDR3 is TGTGCCACCGCCGGCGCAGGGGATGGTAGCACTGAAGCTTTCTTT.

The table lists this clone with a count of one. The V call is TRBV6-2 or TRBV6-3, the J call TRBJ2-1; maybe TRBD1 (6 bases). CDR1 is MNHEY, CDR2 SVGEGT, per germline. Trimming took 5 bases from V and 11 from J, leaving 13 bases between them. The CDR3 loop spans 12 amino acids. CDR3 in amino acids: CASSIPRGQQFF. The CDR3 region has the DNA TGTGCCAGCAGTATACCCAGGGGCCAGCAGTTCTTC.

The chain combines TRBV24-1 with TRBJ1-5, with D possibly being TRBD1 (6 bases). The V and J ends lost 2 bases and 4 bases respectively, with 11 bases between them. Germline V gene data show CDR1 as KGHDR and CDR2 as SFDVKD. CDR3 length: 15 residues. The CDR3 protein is CATSDSRTANQPQHF. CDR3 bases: TGTGCCACCAGTGATTCCAGGACAGCAAATCAGCCCCAGCATTTT.

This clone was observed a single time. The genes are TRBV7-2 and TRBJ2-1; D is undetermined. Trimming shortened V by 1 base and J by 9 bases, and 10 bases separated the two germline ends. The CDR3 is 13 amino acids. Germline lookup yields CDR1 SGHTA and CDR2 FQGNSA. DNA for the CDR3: TGTGCCAGCAGCTTAGTCTGGGCGCCTGAGCAGTTCTTC. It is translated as CASSLVWAPEQFF.

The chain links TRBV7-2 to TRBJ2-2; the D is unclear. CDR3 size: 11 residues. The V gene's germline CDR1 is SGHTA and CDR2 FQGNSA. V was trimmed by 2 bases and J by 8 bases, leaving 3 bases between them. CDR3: CASSLIGELFF. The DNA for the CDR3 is TGTGCCAGCAGCTTAATAGGGGAGCTGTTTTTT.

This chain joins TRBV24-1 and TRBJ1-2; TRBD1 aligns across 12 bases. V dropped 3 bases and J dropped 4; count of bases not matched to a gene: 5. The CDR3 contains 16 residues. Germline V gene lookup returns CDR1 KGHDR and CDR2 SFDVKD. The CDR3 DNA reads TGTGCCACCAGTGATCCCGGGACAGGGGGCGTCTATGGCTACACCTTC. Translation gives CATSDPGTGGVYGYTF.

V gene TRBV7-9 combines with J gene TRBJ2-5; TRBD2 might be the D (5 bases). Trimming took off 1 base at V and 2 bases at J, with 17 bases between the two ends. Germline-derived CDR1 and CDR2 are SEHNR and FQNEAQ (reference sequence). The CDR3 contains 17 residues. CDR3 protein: CASSLVGSARTQETQYF. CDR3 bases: TGTGCCAGCAGCTTAGTGGGTAGCGCGCGTACTCAAGAGACCCAGTACTTC. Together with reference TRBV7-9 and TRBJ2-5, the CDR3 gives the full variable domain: DTGVSQNPRHKITKRGQNVTFRCDPISEHNRLYWYRQTLGQGPEFLTYFQNEAQLEKSRLLSDRFSAERPKGSFSTLEIQRTEQGDSAMYLCASSLVGSARTQETQYFGPGTRLLVL.

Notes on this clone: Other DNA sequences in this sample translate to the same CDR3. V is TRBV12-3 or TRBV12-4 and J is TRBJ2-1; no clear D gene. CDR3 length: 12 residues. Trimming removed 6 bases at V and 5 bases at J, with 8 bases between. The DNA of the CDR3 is TGTGCCAGCAGCCGCGCGGACAATGAGCAGTTCTTC. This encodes CASSRADNEQFF.

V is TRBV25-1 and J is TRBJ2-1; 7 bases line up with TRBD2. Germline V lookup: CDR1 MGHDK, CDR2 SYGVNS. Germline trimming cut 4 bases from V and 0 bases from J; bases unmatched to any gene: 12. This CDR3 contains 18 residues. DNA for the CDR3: TGTGCCAGCAGTGGGGCGGGAGTATTCTTTGGCTCCTACAATGAGCAGTTCTTC. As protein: CASSGAGVFFGSYNEQFF. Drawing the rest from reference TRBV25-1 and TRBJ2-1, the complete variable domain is EADIYQTPRYLVIGTGKKITLECSQTMGHDKMYWYQQDPGMELHLIHYSYGVNSTEKGDLSSESTVSRIRTEHFPLTLESARPSHTSQYLCASSGAGVFFGSYNEQFFGPGTRLTVL.

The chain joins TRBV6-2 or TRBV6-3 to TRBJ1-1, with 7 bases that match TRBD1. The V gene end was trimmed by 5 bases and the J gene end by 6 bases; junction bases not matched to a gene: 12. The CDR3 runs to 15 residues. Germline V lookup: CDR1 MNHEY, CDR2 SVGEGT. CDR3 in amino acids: CASSKYRGGLPEAFF. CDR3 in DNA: TGTGCCAGCAGTAAGTACAGGGGTGGCTTGCCTGAAGCTTTCTTT.

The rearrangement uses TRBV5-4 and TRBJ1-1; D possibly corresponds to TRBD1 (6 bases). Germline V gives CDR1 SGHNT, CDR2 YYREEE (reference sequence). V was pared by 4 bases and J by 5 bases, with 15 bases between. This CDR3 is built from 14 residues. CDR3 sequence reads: CASSRHTGLTEAFF. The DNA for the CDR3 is TGTGCCAGCAGCCGCCATACAGGGTTAACTGAAGCTTTCTTT.

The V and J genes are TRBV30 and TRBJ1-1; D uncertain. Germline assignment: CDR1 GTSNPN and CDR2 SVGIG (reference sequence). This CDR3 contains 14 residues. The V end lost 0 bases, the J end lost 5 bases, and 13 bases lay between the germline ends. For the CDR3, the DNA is TGTGCCTGGAGTGTCAATCCGAGGCGGACTGAAGCTTTCTTT. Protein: CAWSVNPRRTEAFF.

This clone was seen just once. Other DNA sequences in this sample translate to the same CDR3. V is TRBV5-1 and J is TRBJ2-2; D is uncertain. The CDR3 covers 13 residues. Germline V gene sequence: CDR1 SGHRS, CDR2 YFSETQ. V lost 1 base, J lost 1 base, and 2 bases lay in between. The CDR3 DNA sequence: TGCGCCAGCAGCTTGCAGAACACCGGGGAGCTGTTTTTT. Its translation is CASSLQNTGELFF.

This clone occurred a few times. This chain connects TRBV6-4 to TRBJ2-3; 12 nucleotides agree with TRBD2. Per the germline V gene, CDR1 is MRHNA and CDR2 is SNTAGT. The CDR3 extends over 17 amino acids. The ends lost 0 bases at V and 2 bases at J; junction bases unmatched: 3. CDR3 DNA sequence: TGTGCCAGCAGTGACTCGGCTAGCGGGGGGGCCACAGATACGCAGTATTTT. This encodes CASSDSASGGATDTQYF.

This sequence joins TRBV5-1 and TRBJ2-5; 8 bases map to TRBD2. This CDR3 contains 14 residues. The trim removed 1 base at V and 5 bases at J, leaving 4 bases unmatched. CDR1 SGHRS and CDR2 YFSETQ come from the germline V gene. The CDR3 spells CASSLTSGGETQYF. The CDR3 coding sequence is TGCGCCAGCAGCTTGACCTCGGGAGGGGAGACCCAGTACTTC.

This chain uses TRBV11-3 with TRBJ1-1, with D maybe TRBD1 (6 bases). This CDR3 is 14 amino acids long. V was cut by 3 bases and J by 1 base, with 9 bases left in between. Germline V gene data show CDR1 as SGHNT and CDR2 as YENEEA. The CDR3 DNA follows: TGTGCCAGCAGCTTTTCAGGGGCGAACACTGAAGCTTTCTTT. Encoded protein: CASSFSGANTEAFF. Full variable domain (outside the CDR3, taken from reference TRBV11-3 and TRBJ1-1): EAGVVQSPRYKIIEKKQPVAFWCNPISGHNTLYWYLQNLGQGPELLIRYENEEAVDDSQLPKDRFSAERLKGVDSTLKIQPAELGDSAVYLCASSFSGANTEAFFGQGTRLTVV.

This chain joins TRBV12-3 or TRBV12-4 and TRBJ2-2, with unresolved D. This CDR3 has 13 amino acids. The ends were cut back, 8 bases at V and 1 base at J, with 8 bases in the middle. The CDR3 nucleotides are TGTGCCAGCCAGCGCTTGAACACCGGGGAGCTGTTTTTT. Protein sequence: CASQRLNTGELFF.

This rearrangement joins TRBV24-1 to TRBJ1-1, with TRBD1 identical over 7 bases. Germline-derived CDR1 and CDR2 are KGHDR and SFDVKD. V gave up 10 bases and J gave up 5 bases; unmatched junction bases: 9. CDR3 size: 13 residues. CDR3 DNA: TGTGCCACTTGGCAAGGGGGCCAAACTGAAGCTTTCTTT. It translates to CATWQGGQTEAFF.

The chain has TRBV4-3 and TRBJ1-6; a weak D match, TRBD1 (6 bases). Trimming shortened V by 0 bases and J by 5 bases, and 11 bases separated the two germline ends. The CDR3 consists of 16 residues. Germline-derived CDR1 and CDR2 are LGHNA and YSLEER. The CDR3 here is CASSQDGGSNNSPLHF. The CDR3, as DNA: TGCGCCAGCAGCCAAGATGGGGGCAGCAATAATTCACCCCTCCACTTT.

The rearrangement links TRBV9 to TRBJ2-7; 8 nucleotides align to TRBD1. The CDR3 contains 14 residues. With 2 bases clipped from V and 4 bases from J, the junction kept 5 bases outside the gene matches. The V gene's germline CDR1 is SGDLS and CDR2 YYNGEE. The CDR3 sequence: CASSVGRGPYEQYF. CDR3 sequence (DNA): TGTGCCAGCAGCGTTGGCAGGGGGCCGTACGAGCAGTACTTC.